One and the same sample provided the 24 T cell receptor beta chains below, sequenced in a study of human T cells and chemical hapten exposure. TCRdb reprocessed the RACE reads via MiXCR and lists one record per CDR3 protein. The top ten hold under 2.5% of the sample, which has about 190,000 distinct CDR3 sequences, around 25% seen once. The sample's time point: patch test 3, about 24 weeks after DPC sensitization. The treatment denotes: therapeutic diphenylcyclopropenone sensitization with weekly scalp DPC. The specimen was whole blood, collected in connection with sensitization to the hapten diphenylcyclopropenone (DPC). The receptors here all came from a woman aged 40 to 50 with alopecia areata. Some clones in this sample may be carry-over from other donors' samples.

This clonotype was recorded a few times. The V call is TRBV20-1, the J call TRBJ2-7; D may be TRBD1 (6 bases). The CDR3 length is 14 residues. Trimming cost V 6 bases and J 0 bases, with 15 bases left between them. CDR1 and CDR2 from the germline V gene are DFQATT and SNEGSKA (reference sequence). DNA for the CDR3: TGCAGTGCCATAGATCAGGGGCGCTCCTACGAGCAGTACTTC. Translation: CSAIDQGRSYEQYF.

In its sample, this clonotype was seen a few times. The J gene is TRBJ1-2, the V gene TRBV27; TRBD1 is a possible D gene (5 bases). The CDR3 is made up of 15 amino acids. The germline V gene has CDR1 MNHEY and CDR2 SMNVEV (reference sequence). Trimming removed 1 base from V and 0 bases from J, with 9 bases in between. As DNA, the CDR3 is TGTGCCAGCAGTTTATTAGGGGCGACTAACTATGGCTACACCTTC. Translation gives CASSLLGATNYGYTF.

V usage is TRBV20-1 and J usage is TRBJ2-7, with D tentatively TRBD1 (6 bases). CDR3 length equals 11 residues. Trimming took 7 bases from V and 7 from J, leaving 14 bases between them. The germline CDR1 and CDR2 sequences are DFQATT and SNEGSKA (reference sequence). The CDR3 sequence is CSGGRGREQYF. Here the CDR3 DNA reads TGCAGTGGAGGCAGGGGTAGGGAGCAGTACTTC.

This clonotype has a handful of counts. This CDR3 reads CSARDPSGRYNEQFF. The CDR3 DNA reads as TGCAGTGCTAGAGATCCTAGCGGGAGATACAATGAGCAGTTCTTC. The chain joins TRBV20-1 to TRBJ2-1; 10 bases match TRBD2. The length of the CDR3 is 15 residues. J was trimmed by 4 bases and V by 0 bases; bases with no gene match: 3. The germline gives CDR1 DFQATT, CDR2 SNEGSKA (reference sequence).

This chain uses TRBV29-1 with TRBJ1-1, with D hard to call. The CDR3 spans 12 residues. The V and J ends lost 1 base and 7 bases respectively, with 10 bases between them. CDR1 SQVTM and CDR2 ANQGSEA come from the germline V gene. This CDR3 is CSVEAGGSEAFF. CDR3 nucleotide sequence: TGCAGCGTTGAAGCCGGAGGGAGTGAAGCTTTCTTT.

This clonotype appeared a few times. The genes are TRBV10-3 and TRBJ1-2, with D possibly being TRBD1 (5 bases). The germline V gene has CDR1 ENHRY and CDR2 SYGVKD. This CDR3 is 16 amino acids long. Trimming took off 0 bases at V and 9 bases at J, with 20 bases between the two ends. CDR3 DNA sequence: TGTGCCATCAGTGAGTCGAGTGCGCGGGCCTCAGGGAGCTACACCTTC. It specifies CAISESSARASGSYTF.

This chain connects TRBV6-5 to TRBJ1-1; D is possibly TRBD1 (5 bases). V lost 4 bases to trimming and J lost 11 bases, with 14 bases between them. Germline values: CDR1 MNHEY, CDR2 SVGAGI. CDR3 length: 12 amino acids. The CDR3 DNA reads as TGTGCCAGCAGTTTACCGGGGGGGATGGCTTTCTTT. It translates to CASSLPGGMAFF.

This clonotype turned up a few times. This sequence joins TRBV27 and TRBJ2-3; possibly TRBD2 for D (5 bases). Trimming pared 7 bases from V and 1 base from J, leaving 12 bases between. CDR3 length: 14 amino acids. CDR1 is MNHEY and CDR2 is SMNVEV in the germline V gene (reference sequence). CDR3 loop: CASNLAGGTDTQYF. CDR3 DNA sequence: TGTGCCAGCAATCTGGCGGGCGGCACAGATACGCAGTATTTT.

There are a few counts of this clonotype. The CDR3 reads CASSQDRSSYNSPLHF. Written as DNA, the CDR3 is TGCGCCAGCAGCCAAGACCGGAGCTCCTATAATTCACCCCTCCACTTT. The chain has TRBV4-3 and TRBJ1-6; D not certain. CDR1 is LGHNA and CDR2 is YSLEER in the germline V gene. This CDR3 is 16 amino acids long. V was cut by 0 bases and J by 0 bases, with 6 bases left in between.

The V call is TRBV20-1, the J call TRBJ2-7; D is unclear. This CDR3 is 14 amino acids long. Trimming cost V 3 bases and J 6 bases, with 18 bases left between them. Germline assignment: CDR1 DFQATT and CDR2 SNEGSKA (reference sequence). The CDR3 is CSARYSRQAGEQYF. The CDR3 nucleotides are TGCAGTGCTAGGTATTCCCGGCAGGCAGGCGAGCAGTACTTC.

This chain joins TRBV11-2 and TRBJ2-2; 9 nucleotides line up with TRBD2. Trimming took 2 bases from V and 6 from J; bases not matched to a gene: 10. The CDR3 is 17 amino acids. Per the germline V gene, CDR1 is SGHAT and CDR2 is FQNNGV. The CDR3 coding sequence is TGTGCCAGCAGCTTAAGGGTTAGCGGGAGCCCACCCGGGGAGCTGTTTTTT. It yields the protein CASSLRVSGSPPGELFF. The full variable domain, with the rest looked up from reference TRBV11-2 and TRBJ2-2, is EAGVAQSPRYKIIEKRQSVAFWCNPISGHATLYWYQQILGQGPKLLIQFQNNGVVDDSQLPKDRFSAERLKGVDSTLKIQPAKLEDSAVYLCASSLRVSGSPPGELFFGEGSRLTVL.

The table lists this clonotype with a few counts. This rearrangement joins TRBV7-2 to TRBJ2-7, with D perhaps TRBD2 (6 bases). V lost 4 bases and J 4 bases, leaving 29 bases between the germline ends. The CDR3 length is 19 residues. Germline V lookup: CDR1 SGHTA, CDR2 FQGNSA. The CDR3 nucleotides are TGTGCCAGCAGCTCCCCCCCTAGAGGCCCAGGGACTGTACTTTACGAGCAGTACTTC. The encoded protein is CASSSPPRGPGTVLYEQYF. Supplemented by reference TRBV7-2 and TRBJ2-7, the full variable domain reads GAGVSQSPSNKVTEKGKDVELRCDPISGHTALYWYRQSLGQGLEFLIYFQGNSAPDKSGLPSDRFSAERTGGSVSTLTIQRTQQEDSAVYLCASSSPPRGPGTVLYEQYFGPGTRLTVT.

The sample holds a few counts of this clonotype. The J gene is TRBJ2-3, the V gene TRBV29-1; TRBD2 aligns across 8 bases. The V gene end was trimmed by 6 bases and the J gene end by 3 bases; junction bases not matched to a gene: 2. The CDR3 is 12 amino acids. CDR1 is SQVTM and CDR2 is ANQGSEA in the germline V gene. CDR3 loop: CSVGRATDTQYF. The CDR3 nucleotides are TGCAGCGTCGGGAGGGCAACAGATACGCAGTATTTT.

This clonotype was observed a handful of times. The chain has TRBV27 and TRBJ2-7; D gene uncertain. Germline loops: CDR1 MNHEY, CDR2 SMNVEV (reference sequence). The CDR3 has 13 amino acids. The V end lost 4 bases, the J end lost 4 bases, and 11 bases lay between the germline ends. CDR3 coding DNA: TGTGCCAGCAGTTCAAGCCTGACTTACGAGCAGTACTTC. This encodes CASSSSLTYEQYF.

The V gene is TRBV6-2 or TRBV6-3, the J gene TRBJ2-1; D possibly corresponds to TRBD2 (5 bases). The germline V and J ends were trimmed by 0 bases and 12 bases, with 9 bases remaining between them. Germline CDR1 and CDR2: MNHEY and SVGEGT. This CDR3 has 12 residues. The CDR3 loop reads CASSYSRGMQFF. The CDR3 region has the DNA TGTGCCAGCAGTTACTCGAGAGGGATGCAGTTCTTC.

This chain connects TRBV7-2 to TRBJ2-7, with 9 bases that match TRBD2. V dropped 4 bases and J dropped 2; count of bases not matched to a gene: 6. Germline values: CDR1 SGHTA, CDR2 FQGNSA. The CDR3 loop spans 15 amino acids. CDR3 nucleotides: TGTGCCAGCAGCTCCCCCTCTAGCGGGACCTACGAGCAGTACTTC. Its protein is CASSSPSSGTYEQYF.

In this sample, this clonotype turned up a few times. This rearrangement joins TRBV7-2 to TRBJ2-3; 7 bases are a match to TRBD1. The CDR3 is 16 amino acids. Trimming took 2 bases from V and 2 from J; bases not matched to a gene: 7. Germline-derived CDR1 and CDR2 are SGHTA and FQGNSA. The CDR3 bases are TGTGCCAGCAGCTTACAGAGCAGGGGGAACACAGATACGCAGTATTTT. The encoded protein is CASSLQSRGNTDTQYF.

This chain connects TRBV7-9 to TRBJ2-5, with 9 nucleotides matching TRBD2. After removal of 10 bases from V and 4 bases from J, the junction contained 10 bases not matched to a gene. CDR3 length equals 14 residues. CDR1 SEHNR and CDR2 FQNEAQ come from the germline V gene (reference sequence). For the CDR3, the DNA is TGTGCCACCCAACAAAGTAGCGGGAGAGAGACCCAGTACTTC. It codes for CATQQSSGRETQYF.

The V and J genes are TRBV6-5 and TRBJ1-1; possibly TRBD1 for D (5 bases). The germline gives CDR1 MNHEY, CDR2 SVGAGI. This CDR3 region has 12 residues. Trimming removed 6 bases from V and 11 bases from J, with 16 bases in between. CDR3 residues: CASSRAGADAFF. Here the CDR3 DNA reads TGTGCCAGCAGCCGCGCCGGGGCAGACGCTTTCTTT.

A few counts support this clonotype. This chain joins TRBV7-2 and TRBJ2-7; no reliable D call. V was cut by 0 bases and J by 0 bases, with 9 bases left in between. The CDR3 consists of 15 residues. Germline V gives CDR1 SGHTA, CDR2 FQGNSA. The CDR3 spells CASSLAFASSYEQYF. For the CDR3, the DNA is TGTGCCAGCAGCTTAGCCTTTGCCTCCTCCTACGAGCAGTACTTC.

This clonotype was seen many times. This rearrangement joins TRBV28 to TRBJ1-1; a possible D gene is TRBD1 (6 bases). The CDR3 consists of 12 residues. The germline V gene encodes CDR1 MDHEN and CDR2 SYDVKM. Trimming pared 6 bases from V and 5 bases from J, leaving 10 bases between. CDR3 nucleotides: TGTGCCAGCAGAGGGGGGGGGACTGAAGCTTTCTTT. Translating gives CASRGGGTEAFF.

There are a few counts of this clonotype. The J gene is TRBJ2-1, the V gene TRBV20-1; the D is unclear. The V and J ends lost 3 bases and 9 bases respectively, with 12 bases between them. The CDR3 sequence is 12 residues long. CDR1 is DFQATT and CDR2 is SNEGSKA in the germline V gene (reference sequence). CDR3 DNA: TGCAGTGCTAGTCCCGCTTTAAGTGAGCAGTTCTTC. Residues: CSASPALSEQFF.

The rearrangement links TRBV29-1 to TRBJ1-1, with TRBD1 matching 8 bases. Germline V gene data show CDR1 as SQVTM and CDR2 as ANQGSEA. This CDR3 comprises 12 residues. Trimming cost V 2 bases and J 8 bases; bases outside gene matches: 4. Here the CDR3 DNA reads TGCAGCGTTGAATCTAGGACAGGGGAAGCTTTCTTT. Translation gives CSVESRTGEAFF.

A few counts support this clonotype. The chain is built from TRBV7-9 and TRBJ1-2, with D perhaps TRBD1 (5 bases). With 0 bases removed from V and 2 bases from J, the gap between germline ends came to 7 bases. Germline V gene sequence: CDR1 SEHNR, CDR2 FQNEAQ (reference sequence). CDR3 length equals 14 residues. The CDR3 sequence: CASSLAGDNYGYTF. The DNA for the CDR3 is TGTGCCAGCAGCTTAGCAGGGGACAACTATGGCTACACCTTC.